The present entry profiles one T cell receptor (beta chain) with its context. Antigen: not known. This record belongs to a study of CD8 T cells in ankylosing spondylitis. Study observations and caveats: Earlier work had already found some motif variants in reactive arthritis synovial fluid and blood.

In germline, CDR1 is SGHTA, CDR2 FQGTGA. The CDR3 covers 16 residues. After removal of 1 base from V and 4 bases from J, the junction contained 9 bases not matched to a gene. Each CDR3 protein gets one entry after TCRdb re-called the 5' RACE reads with MiXCR. Of about 240,000 distinct CDR3 sequences in the sample, approximately 11% were seen once. This TCR was sampled from a male donor with ankylosing spondylitis or in good health (not recorded which). This rearrangement joins TRBV7-3 to TRBJ1-1; TRBD1 agrees at 7 bases. Sequenced input: blood, either unsorted or a sorted T cell fraction (not recorded which). In nucleotides, the CDR3 is TGTGCCAGCAGCTTAATAGGGGGCGCATCGCCCACTGAAGCTTTCTTT. It codes for CASSLIGGASPTEAFF. Together with reference TRBV7-3 and TRBJ1-1, the CDR3 gives the full variable domain: GAGVSQTPSNKVTEKGKYVELRCDPISGHTALYWYRQSLGQGPEFLIYFQGTGAADDSGLPNDRFFAVRPEGSVSTLKIQRTERGDSAVYLCASSLIGGASPTEAFFGQGTRLTVV.